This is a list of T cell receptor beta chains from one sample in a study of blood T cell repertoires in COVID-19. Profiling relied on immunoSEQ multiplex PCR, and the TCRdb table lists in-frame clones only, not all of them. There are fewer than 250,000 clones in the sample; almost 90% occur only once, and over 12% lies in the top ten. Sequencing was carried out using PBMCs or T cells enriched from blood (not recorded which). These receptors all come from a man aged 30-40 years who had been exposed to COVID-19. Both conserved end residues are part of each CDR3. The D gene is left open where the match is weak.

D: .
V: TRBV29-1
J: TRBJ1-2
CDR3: CSVAGWDGYTF

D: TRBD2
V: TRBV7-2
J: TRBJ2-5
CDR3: CASSSGLVGETQYF

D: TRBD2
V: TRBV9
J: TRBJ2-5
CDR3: CASSTRTSGGSQETQYF

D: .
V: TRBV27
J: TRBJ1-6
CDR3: CASSFWGRDNSPLHF

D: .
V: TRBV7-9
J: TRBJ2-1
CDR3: CASSSVRDNYNEQFF

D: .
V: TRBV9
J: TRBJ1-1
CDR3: CASSEDRRDTEAFF

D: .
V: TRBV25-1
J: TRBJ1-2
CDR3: CASSEYTQPRGGYTF

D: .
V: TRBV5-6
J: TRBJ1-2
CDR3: CASSLFASSNYGYTF

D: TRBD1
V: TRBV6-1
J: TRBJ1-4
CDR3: CASSVNRDRSTNEKLFF

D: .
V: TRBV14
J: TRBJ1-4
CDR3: CASSQIQGYSEKLFF

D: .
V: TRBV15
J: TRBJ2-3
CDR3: CATSSPGDTQYF

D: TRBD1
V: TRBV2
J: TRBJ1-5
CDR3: CASSEAGGQPQHF

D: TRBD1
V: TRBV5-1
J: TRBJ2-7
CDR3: CASSLGDRSSYEQYF

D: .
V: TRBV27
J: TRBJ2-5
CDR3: CASSLAGTPETQYF

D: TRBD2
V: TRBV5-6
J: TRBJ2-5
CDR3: CASSSRLAETQYF

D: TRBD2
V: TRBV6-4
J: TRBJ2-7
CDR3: CARRTGLAPYEQYF

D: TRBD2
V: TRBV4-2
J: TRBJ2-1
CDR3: CASSQETAGGINEQFF

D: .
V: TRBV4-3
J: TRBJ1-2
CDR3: CASSQEGGMGYTF

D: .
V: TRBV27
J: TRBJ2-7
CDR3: CASSPGGYEQYF

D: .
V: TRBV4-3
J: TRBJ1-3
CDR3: CASSQEVWTAGNTIYF

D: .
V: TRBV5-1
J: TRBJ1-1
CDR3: CASSSESNTEAFF

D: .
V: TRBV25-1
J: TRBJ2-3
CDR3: CASSEFRGTQYF

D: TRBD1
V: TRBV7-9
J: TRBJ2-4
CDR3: CASSRTGDIQYF

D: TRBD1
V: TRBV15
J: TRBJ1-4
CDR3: CATSRVGGQGEEKLFF

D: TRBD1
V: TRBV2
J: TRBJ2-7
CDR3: CASTSDRDGHEQYF

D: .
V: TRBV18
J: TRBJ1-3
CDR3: CASSPEVPGNTIYF

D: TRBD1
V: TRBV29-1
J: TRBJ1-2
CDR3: CSVDEGGAGGYTF

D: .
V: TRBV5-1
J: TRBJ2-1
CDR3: CASSLVLGDEQFF

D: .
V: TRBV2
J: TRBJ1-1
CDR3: CATVTELNTEAFF

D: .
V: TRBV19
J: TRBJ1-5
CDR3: CASSPGLRGPQHF

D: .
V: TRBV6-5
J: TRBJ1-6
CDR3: CASQRYNSPLHF

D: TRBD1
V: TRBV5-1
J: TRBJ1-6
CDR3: CASSPGTGEYSPLHF

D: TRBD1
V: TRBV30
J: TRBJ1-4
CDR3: CAWTRDRVTEKLFF

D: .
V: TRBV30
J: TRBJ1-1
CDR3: CASSGREAFF

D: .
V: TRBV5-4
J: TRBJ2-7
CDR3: CASSLAGAGGEQYF

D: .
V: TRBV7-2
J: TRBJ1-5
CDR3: CASSLSVTYQPQHF

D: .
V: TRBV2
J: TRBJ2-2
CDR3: CASRVRSRVTVTGNTGELFF

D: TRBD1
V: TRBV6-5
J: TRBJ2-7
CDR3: CASSYSAGQGDEQYF

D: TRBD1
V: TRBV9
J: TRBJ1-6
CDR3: CASSPAHGQEYNSPLHF

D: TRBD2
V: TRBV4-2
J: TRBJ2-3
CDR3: CASSPKDGGGVADTQYF

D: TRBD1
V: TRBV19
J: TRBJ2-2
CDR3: CASSGSRGRWTGELFF

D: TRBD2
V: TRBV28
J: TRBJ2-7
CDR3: CASSFPGGGAYEQYF

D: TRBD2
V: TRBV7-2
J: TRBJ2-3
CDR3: CASSLSFGGGASDTQYF

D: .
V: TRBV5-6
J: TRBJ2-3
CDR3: CASSLGGGPTDTQYF

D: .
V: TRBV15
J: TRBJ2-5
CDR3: CATSIRLSGKETQYF

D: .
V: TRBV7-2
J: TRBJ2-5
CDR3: CASSPSRLQETQYF

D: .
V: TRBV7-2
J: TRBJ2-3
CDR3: CASRSNREGDTQYF

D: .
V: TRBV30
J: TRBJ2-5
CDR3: CAWSVRGGETQYF

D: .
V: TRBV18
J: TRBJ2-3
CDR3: CASSVGGSTDTQYF

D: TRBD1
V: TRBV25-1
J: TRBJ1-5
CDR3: CASSDTTGADQPQHF

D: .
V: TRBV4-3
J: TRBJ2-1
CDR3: CASSPRGRLSYNEQFF

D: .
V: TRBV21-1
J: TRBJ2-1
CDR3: CASSKTWGLVYNEQFF

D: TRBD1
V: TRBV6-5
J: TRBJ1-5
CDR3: CASSLDRGQQPQHF

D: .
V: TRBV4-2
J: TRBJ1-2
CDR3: CASSQEWRKDYGYTF